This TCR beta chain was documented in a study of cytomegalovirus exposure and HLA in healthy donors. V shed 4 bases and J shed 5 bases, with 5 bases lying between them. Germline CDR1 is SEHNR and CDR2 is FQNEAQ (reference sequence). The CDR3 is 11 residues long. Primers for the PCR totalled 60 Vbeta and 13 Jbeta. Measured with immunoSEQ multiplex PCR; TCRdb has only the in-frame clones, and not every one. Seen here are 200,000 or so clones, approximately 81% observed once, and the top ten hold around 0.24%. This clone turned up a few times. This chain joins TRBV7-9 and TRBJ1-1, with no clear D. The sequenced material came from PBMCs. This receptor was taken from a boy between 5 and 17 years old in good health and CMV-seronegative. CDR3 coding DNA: TGTGCCAGCAGCTCCGGGACTGAAGCTTTCTTT. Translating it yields CASSSGTEAFF.